Presented here are 31 T cell receptor beta chains from one specimen sequenced in a study of PD-1 blockade in classical Hodgkin lymphoma. Relapse after autologous stem cell transplantation occurred in every patient, and brentuximab vedotin exposure varied. This table comes from immunoSEQ multiplex PCR, and its TCRdb copy is limited to in-frame clones, with some not included. The sample lists tens of thousands of clones, around two thirds occurring once. Sequenced here: peripheral blood mononuclear cells (PBMCs), sampled at baseline. The source of these receptors is a human donor with classical Hodgkin lymphoma.

This chain joins TRBV25-1 and TRBJ2-5, with D possibly being TRBD1 or TRBD2 (5 bases each). Germline CDR1 is MGHDK and CDR2 is SYGVNS. With 3 bases removed from V and 4 bases from J, the gap between germline ends came to 9 bases. The CDR3 is made up of 13 amino acids. The CDR3 nucleotides read TGTGCCAGCAGTGACCAGGGACGAGAGACCCAGTACTTC. Its protein is CASSDQGRETQYF.

As DNA, the CDR3 is TGCAGCGTTGAAGCAGGGGAGATCCCTAACAATGAGCAGTTCTTC. Amino acids: CSVEAGEIPNNEQFF. This sequence joins TRBV29-1 and TRBJ2-1; D might be TRBD1 (6 bases). The CDR3 spans 15 residues. V was shortened by 1 base and J by 5 bases, with 15 bases between the two germline ends. Germline V gene lookup returns CDR1 SQVTM and CDR2 ANQGSEA.

The chain links TRBV9 to TRBJ2-3, with 15 bases lining up with TRBD2. The CDR3 runs to 19 residues. Trimming cost V 4 bases and J 1 base; bases outside gene matches: 10. Germline V gene data show CDR1 as SGDLS and CDR2 as YYNGEE. The CDR3 DNA reads as TGTGCCAGCAGCTCCCGGGGACTAGCGGGAGGAGTACGCACAGATACGCAGTATTTT. Translating it yields CASSSRGLAGGVRTDTQYF.

This clone was observed a single time. V and J are TRBV30 and TRBJ2-3; D might be TRBD2 (6 bases). Trimming left V 5 bases short and J 10 bases short, with 16 bases between. The CDR3 covers 12 residues. CDR1 is GTSNPN and CDR2 is SVGIG in the germline V gene (reference sequence). In nucleotides, the CDR3 is TGTGCCTGGGGCTCGGCGGGGACTTCGCAGTATTTT. It encodes CAWGSAGTSQYF.

The chain couples TRBV5-1 to TRBJ2-3; 11 positions agree with TRBD2. Germline assignment: CDR1 SGHRS and CDR2 YFSETQ. Trimming removed 4 bases from V and 2 bases from J; junction bases left unmatched: 6. This CDR3 comprises 16 residues. The CDR3 loop reads CASSVGTSGLTDTQYF. CDR3 DNA sequence: TGCGCCAGCAGCGTCGGGACTAGCGGTCTCACAGATACGCAGTATTTT.

This clone is labeled medium-sized (0.01 to 0.1%). V gene TRBV4-2 combines with J gene TRBJ1-1; D ambiguous. The CDR3 spans 13 residues. The germline V gene has CDR1 LGHNA and CDR2 YNFKEQ. With 2 bases removed from V and 1 base from J, the gap between germline ends came to 5 bases. CDR3: CASSQRPNTEAFF. The CDR3 DNA reads TGTGCCAGCAGCCAACGCCCGAACACTGAAGCTTTCTTT.

This clone showed up many times. V gene TRBV28 combines with J gene TRBJ1-5; weak D call: TRBD1 (5 bases). CDR3 size: 15 residues. V was trimmed by 3 bases and J by 0 bases, leaving 9 bases between them. In germline, CDR1 is MDHEN, CDR2 SYDVKM. For the CDR3, the DNA is TGTGCCAGCAGTTTCGGGACGACTAGCAATCAGCCCCAGCATTTT. Translation gives CASSFGTTSNQPQHF.

V usage is TRBV11-2 and J usage is TRBJ1-1; D perhaps matches TRBD1 (6 bases). V gave up 7 bases and J gave up 1 base, with 13 bases separating them. Germline V gene data show CDR1 as SGHAT and CDR2 as FQNNGV. This CDR3 spans 14 amino acids. The CDR3 is CASTHQQGNTEAFF. CDR3 bases: TGTGCCAGCACCCATCAACAGGGGAACACTGAAGCTTTCTTT.

The genes are TRBV29-1 and TRBJ2-7; tentatively, D is TRBD1 (7 bases). V lost 4 bases and J 4 bases, leaving 17 bases between the germline ends. Germline lookup yields CDR1 SQVTM and CDR2 ANQGSEA. This CDR3 is 14 amino acids long. The chain's CDR3 is CSVVGRQGGYEQYF. CDR3 sequence (DNA): TGCAGCGTTGTAGGGAGGCAGGGGGGTTACGAGCAGTACTTC.

CDR3 region: CASSLESSLSGEGQPQHF. For the CDR3, the DNA is TGTGCCAGCAGCTTAGAAAGTTCGCTGTCAGGGGAAGGTCAGCCCCAGCATTTT. The chain uses TRBV11-3 and TRBJ1-5; TRBD1 is a possible D gene (6 bases). CDR3 size: 18 residues. V lost 0 bases to trimming and J lost 6 bases, with 21 bases between them. Germline CDR1 reads SGHNT; CDR2 reads YENEEA.

There are a few counts of this clone. The V and J genes are TRBV19 and TRBJ1-3; possible D gene TRBD1, 5 bases. This CDR3 has 18 amino acids. The V gene's germline CDR1 is LNHDA and CDR2 SQIVND (reference sequence). V lost 9 bases and J 4 bases, leaving 28 bases between the germline ends. This CDR3 reads CASTRGVRTHGPGNTIYF. The DNA for the CDR3 is TGTGCCAGCACCCGTGGTGTTCGGACACACGGTCCCGGAAACACCATATATTTT. Based on the CDR3 plus reference TRBV19 and TRBJ1-3, the full variable domain is DGGITQSPKYLFRKEGQNVTLSCEQNLNHDAMYWYRQDPGQGLRLIYYSQIVNDFQKGDIAEGYSVSREKKESFPLTVTSAQKNPTAFYLCASTRGVRTHGPGNTIYFGEGSWLTVV.

V is TRBV4-2 and J is TRBJ2-1; TRBD1 agrees at 8 bases. The germline V gene encodes CDR1 LGHNA and CDR2 YNFKEQ. V shed 7 bases, J shed 4 bases, and the junction held 12 bases outside the gene matches. This CDR3 contains 16 residues. In DNA, the CDR3 is TGTGCCAGCACCTTTGATTGGACAGGGTCGTACAATGAGCAGTTCTTC. Its protein product is CASTFDWTGSYNEQFF.

This clone has more than one count but fewer than ten. The chain uses TRBV30 and TRBJ2-1; D may be TRBD2 (6 bases). The CDR3 contains 15 residues. Looked up from germline, CDR1 is GTSNPN and CDR2 is SVGIG (reference sequence). Trimming removed 0 bases from V and 7 bases from J, with 16 bases in between. Here the CDR3 reads CAWSVPDGRGNEQFF. The CDR3 nucleotides are TGTGCCTGGAGTGTACCCGACGGGAGAGGGAATGAGCAGTTCTTC.

V is TRBV7-9 and J is TRBJ1-1; D might be TRBD1 (5 bases). The CDR3 covers 15 residues. CDR1 is SEHNR and CDR2 is FQNEAQ in the germline V gene (reference sequence). V dropped 0 bases and J dropped 3 bases, with 11 bases sitting between them. The CDR3, as DNA: TGTGCCAGCAGCTTAGCGCTGGTAGGGGACACTGAAGCTTTCTTT. Its protein is CASSLALVGDTEAFF.

The genes are TRBV28 and TRBJ1-2; D call uncertain. The CDR3 runs to 15 residues. Between the trimmed V and J ends, which lost 6 bases and 4 bases, there was a span of 18 bases. Germline assignment: CDR1 MDHEN and CDR2 SYDVKM. Here the CDR3 DNA reads TGTGCCAGCAGCTTACCCCAGGATGGCGGCTATGGCTACACCTTC. Amino acid sequence: CASSLPQDGGYGYTF.

This sequence joins TRBV30 and TRBJ2-3, with TRBD2 as a possible D gene (5 bases). Germline V gene data show CDR1 as GTSNPN and CDR2 as SVGIG (reference sequence). Between the trimmed V and J ends, which lost 2 bases and 1 base, there was a span of 10 bases. The CDR3 length is 14 residues. The CDR3 reads CAWSSGVGTDTQYF. The DNA of the CDR3 is TGTGCCTGGAGTTCCGGGGTCGGCACAGATACGCAGTATTTT.

A few counts support this clone. This CDR3 is CASSKGEGWGSYEQYF. The CDR3 nucleotides read TGTGCCAGCAGTAAAGGAGAGGGATGGGGGTCTTACGAGCAGTACTTC. This sequence joins TRBV25-1 and TRBJ2-7, with D perhaps assigned TRBD1 or TRBD2 (5 bases each). The CDR3 covers 16 residues. Germline loops: CDR1 MGHDK, CDR2 SYGVNS. The V end lost 5 bases, the J end lost 4 bases, and 21 bases lay between the germline ends.

The V call is TRBV19, the J call TRBJ2-3, with D hard to call. Per the germline V gene, CDR1 is LNHDA and CDR2 is SQIVND (reference sequence). Trimming cost V 4 bases and J 3 bases, with 14 bases left between them. CDR3 length equals 15 residues. The CDR3 here is CASSTPRSFTDTQYF. As DNA, the CDR3 is TGTGCCAGTAGTACCCCCAGGTCGTTTACAGATACGCAGTATTTT.

This chain joins TRBV7-2 and TRBJ2-3, with D maybe TRBD2 (5 bases). The CDR3 covers 15 residues. Germline V CDR1 and CDR2: SGHTA, FQGNSA. V was clipped by 5 bases and J by 2 bases, with 14 bases between them. CDR3 protein: CASSDIGGFTDTQYF. For the CDR3, the DNA is TGTGCCAGCAGCGATATTGGCGGGTTCACAGATACGCAGTATTTT.

This clone was picked up a small number of times. The genes are TRBV27 and TRBJ2-1; 7 positions match TRBD2. The germline V gene has CDR1 MNHEY and CDR2 SMNVEV (reference sequence). The CDR3 spans 14 residues. The J segment lost 4 bases and the V segment lost 10 bases, leaving 10 bases of the junction unmatched. The CDR3 DNA reads as TGTGCCACCCGAACGGGGGGAGGTTACAATGAGCAGTTCTTC. This encodes CATRTGGGYNEQFF.

V and J are TRBV10-1 and TRBJ2-5, with TRBD2 matching over 10 bases. The DNA matches TRBJ2-7 better at its end, which makes the J call doubtful. The CDR3 is 14 amino acids. Germline-derived CDR1 and CDR2 are WNHNN and SYGVQD (reference sequence). This CDR3 reads CASPRLAGLYEQYF. In DNA form, the CDR3 reads TGCGCCAGCCCCCGACTAGCGGGCCTCTACGAGCAGTACTTC.

The rearrangement links TRBV28 to TRBJ2-7; tentatively, D is TRBD2 (6 bases). This CDR3 comprises 15 residues. Germline CDR1 reads MDHEN; CDR2 reads SYDVKM. V was clipped by 6 bases and J by 2 bases, with 17 bases between them. CDR3 DNA sequence: TGTGCCAGCAGATCCGGGGCGGGGAAGACCTACGAGCAGTACTTC. This translates into CASRSGAGKTYEQYF.

V gene TRBV19 combines with J gene TRBJ1-2; D gene uncertain. The CDR3 has 15 residues. Germline CDR1 and CDR2: LNHDA and SQIVND (reference sequence). The germline V and J ends were trimmed by 1 base and 2 bases, with 11 bases remaining between them. CDR3 DNA sequence: TGTGCCAGTAGTATAGGAAAGGCGGCAAACTATGGCTACACCTTC. Translated, it gives CASSIGKAANYGYTF.

The rearrangement uses TRBV30 and TRBJ1-1; D uncertain. V was trimmed by 2 bases and J by 5 bases, leaving 9 bases between them. From germline, CDR1 is GTSNPN and CDR2 SVGIG (reference sequence). This CDR3 is 12 amino acids long. The CDR3 DNA reads as TGTGCCTGGAGTCCAAAGTGGACTGAAGCTTTCTTT. Protein sequence: CAWSPKWTEAFF.

This sequence joins TRBV28 and TRBJ2-7; TRBD1 agrees at 7 bases. Trimming removed 10 bases from V and 2 bases from J; junction bases left unmatched: 17. Per the germline V gene, CDR1 is MDHEN and CDR2 is SYDVKM. This CDR3 has 16 amino acids. CDR3 loop: CATNVRKGQVAYEQYF. CDR3 bases: TGTGCCACAAACGTCCGGAAAGGACAGGTAGCCTACGAGCAGTACTTC. The full variable domain, its missing parts supplied by reference TRBV28 and TRBJ2-7, is DVKVTQSSRYLVKRTGEKVFLECVQDMDHENMFWYRQDPGLGLRLIYFSYDVKMKEKGDIPEGYSVSREKKERFSLILESASTNQTSMYLCATNVRKGQVAYEQYFGPGTRLTVT.

The V gene is TRBV29-1, the J gene TRBJ1-1; 8 nucleotides line up with TRBD1. This CDR3 comprises 15 residues. The germline V gene encodes CDR1 SQVTM and CDR2 ANQGSEA. With V trimmed by 6 bases and J by 4 bases, 13 bases remained unmatched. The CDR3 DNA reads as TGCAGCGTCGCAAACTTGGACAGGGTAAGCACTGAAGCTTTCTTT. The encoded protein is CSVANLDRVSTEAFF.

This clone was observed a single time. The chain links TRBV4-2 to TRBJ2-1, with D unclear. Germline V CDR1 and CDR2: LGHNA, YNFKEQ. The CDR3 spans 16 residues. V lost 0 bases and J 0 bases, leaving 9 bases between the germline ends. The CDR3 nucleotides read TGTGCCAGCAGCCAAGATACCGGAAGCTCCTACAATGAGCAGTTCTTC. Residues: CASSQDTGSSYNEQFF.

This clone was counted once. One junction end does not reproduce the germline sequence, and a read error may be involved. The chain couples TRBV7-7 to TRBJ2-1, with 10 bases fitting TRBD2. The CDR3 consists of 16 residues. The germline gives CDR1 SSHAT, CDR2 FNYEAQ (reference sequence). The CDR3 is CASSFSWTSGYNEQFF. The CDR3, as DNA: TGTGCTAGCAGCTTTTCCTGGACTAGCGGATACAATGAGCAGTTCTTC. Complete variable domain (other parts from reference TRBV7-7 and TRBJ2-1): GAGVSQSPRYKVTKRGQDVTLRCDPISSHATLYWYQQALGQGPEFLTYFNYEAQPDKSGLPSDRFSAERPEGSISTLTIQRTEQRDSAMYRCASSFSWTSGYNEQFFGPGTRLTVL.

The V and J genes are TRBV4-1 and TRBJ1-2, with D unclear. The CDR3 is made up of 12 amino acids. Trimming stripped 3 bases from V and 5 bases from J, with 7 bases between. Germline V gives CDR1 MGHRA, CDR2 YSYEKL. The CDR3 sequence: CASSQENYGYTF. The DNA of the CDR3 is TGCGCCAGCAGCCAGGAGAATTATGGCTACACCTTC.

This clone came up a few times. This sequence joins TRBV5-6 and TRBJ2-5; TRBD2 agrees at 8 bases. The CDR3 extends over 17 amino acids. V lost 3 bases to trimming and J lost 1 base; unmatched junction nucleotides: 11. CDR1 and CDR2 from the germline V gene are SGHDT and YYEEEE. The CDR3 sequence: CASSSLWRLAGQETQYF. The CDR3 DNA sequence: TGTGCCAGCAGCTCCCTATGGCGGCTAGCGGGCCAAGAGACCCAGTACTTC.

The chain has TRBV27 and TRBJ2-7; D remains ambiguous. Trimming took 3 bases from V and 5 from J, leaving 8 bases between them. This CDR3 has 12 amino acids. Germline assignment: CDR1 MNHEY and CDR2 SMNVEV (reference sequence). The CDR3 coding sequence is TGTGCCAGCAGTTTTGGTGGGAACGAGCAGTACTTC. Translated, it gives CASSFGGNEQYF.